The clone carrying this T cell receptor beta chain is labeled as medium-sized. Its antigen is not known. TCRdb ran MiXCR on the 5' RACE reads and lists one entry per CDR3 protein. The sample yields fewer than 7,500 distinct CDR3 sequences, 26% seen once. Time point indicated: sample taken at primary tumor resection. Sequencing covered unsorted whole RNA taken from tumor, nontumor lung or frozen PBMC. This specimen belongs to a study of spatial heterogeneity in lung cancer. The CDR3 is 16 amino acids. V was trimmed by 3 bases and J by 0 bases, leaving 13 bases between them. CDR1 is SNHLY and CDR2 is FYNNEI in the germline V gene. Study-level findings and limits: It was found that expanded intratumoral alpha and beta TCR counts tracked tumor mutation counts.

Material: lung tumor tissue, obtained at surgery. The receptor's source is a male donor with early-stage non-small cell lung cancer. The V call is TRBV2, the J call TRBJ2-3, with D maybe TRBD1 (5 bases). CDR3 nucleotides: TGTGCCAGCAGTGACCCCGACAGTACTAGCACAGATACGCAGTATTTT. It is translated as CASSDPDSTSTDTQYF.